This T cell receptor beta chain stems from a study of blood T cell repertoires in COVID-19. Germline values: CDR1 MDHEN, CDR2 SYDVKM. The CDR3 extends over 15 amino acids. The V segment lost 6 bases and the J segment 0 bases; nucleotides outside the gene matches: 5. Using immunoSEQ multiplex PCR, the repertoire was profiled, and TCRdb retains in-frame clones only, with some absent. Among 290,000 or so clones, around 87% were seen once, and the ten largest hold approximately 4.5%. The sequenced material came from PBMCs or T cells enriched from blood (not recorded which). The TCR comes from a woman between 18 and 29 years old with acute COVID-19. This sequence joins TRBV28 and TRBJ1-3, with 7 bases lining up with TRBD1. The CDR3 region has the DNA TGTGCCAGCAGCACAGGGGAGTACTCTGGAAACACCATATATTTT. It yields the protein CASSTGEYSGNTIYF.